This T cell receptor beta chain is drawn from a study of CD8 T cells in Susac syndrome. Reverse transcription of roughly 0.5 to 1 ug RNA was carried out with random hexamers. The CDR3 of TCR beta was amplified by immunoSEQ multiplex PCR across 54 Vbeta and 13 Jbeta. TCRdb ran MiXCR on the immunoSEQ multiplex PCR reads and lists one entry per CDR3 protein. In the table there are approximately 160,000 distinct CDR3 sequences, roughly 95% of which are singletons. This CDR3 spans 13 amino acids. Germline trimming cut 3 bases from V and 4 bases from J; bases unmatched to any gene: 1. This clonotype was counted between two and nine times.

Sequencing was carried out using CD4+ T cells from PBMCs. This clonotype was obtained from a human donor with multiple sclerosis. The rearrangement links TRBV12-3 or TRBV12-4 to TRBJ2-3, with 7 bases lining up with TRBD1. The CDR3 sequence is CASSFTGADTQYF. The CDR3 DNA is TGTGCCAGCAGTTTTACAGGGGCAGATACGCAGTATTTT.